This T cell receptor (beta chain) came from a study of tumor and adjacent non-tumor tissue in lung cancer. Study-wide points: Tumor repertoires had a smaller top 100 clone share than normal lung.

To note about this clonotype: Its target is not known.

RNA was extracted from bulk tissue without any cell sorting. The library came from three nested PCR rounds adapted from ARM-PCR protocols. TCRdb reprocessed the multiplex PCR reads with MiXCR, giving one entry per CDR3 protein. This table holds about 80,000 distinct CDR3 sequences, 55% to 80% found once. The germline gives CDR1 SGHRS, CDR2 YFSETQ. V lost 0 bases, J lost 4 bases, and 10 bases lay in between. The CDR3 is 14 amino acids. The receptor was isolated from a woman in her thirties or forties with non-small cell lung cancer. This rearrangement joins TRBV5-1 to TRBJ1-2; D not certain. The sequenced sample consisted of lung tumor tissue. CDR3 amino acids: CASSLEGGPYGYTF. As DNA, the CDR3 is TGCGCCAGCAGCTTGGAAGGAGGTCCCTATGGCTACACCTTC.